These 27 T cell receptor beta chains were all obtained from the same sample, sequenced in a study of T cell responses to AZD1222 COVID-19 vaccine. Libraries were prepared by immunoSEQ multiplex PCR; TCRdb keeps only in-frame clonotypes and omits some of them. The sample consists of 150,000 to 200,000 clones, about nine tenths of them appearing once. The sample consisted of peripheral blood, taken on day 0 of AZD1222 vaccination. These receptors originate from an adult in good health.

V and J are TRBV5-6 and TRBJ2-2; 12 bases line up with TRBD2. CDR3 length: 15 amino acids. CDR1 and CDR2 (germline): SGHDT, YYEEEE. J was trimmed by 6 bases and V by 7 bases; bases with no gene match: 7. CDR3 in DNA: TGTGCCAGCCAAGGACTAGCGGGATCCCCCGGGGAGCTGTTTTTT. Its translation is CASQGLAGSPGELFF.

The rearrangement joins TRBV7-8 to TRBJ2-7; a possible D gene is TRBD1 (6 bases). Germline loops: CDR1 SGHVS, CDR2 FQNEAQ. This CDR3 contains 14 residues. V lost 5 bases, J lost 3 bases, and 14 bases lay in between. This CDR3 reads CASSVVTGHYEQYF. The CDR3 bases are TGTGCCAGCAGCGTGGTCACAGGGCACTACGAGCAGTACTTC.

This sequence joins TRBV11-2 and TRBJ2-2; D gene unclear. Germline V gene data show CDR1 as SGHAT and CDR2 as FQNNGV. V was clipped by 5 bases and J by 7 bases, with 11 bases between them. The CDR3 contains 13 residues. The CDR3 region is CASSTTYGGELFF. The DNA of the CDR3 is TGTGCCAGCAGCACCACCTATGGCGGGGAGCTGTTTTTT.

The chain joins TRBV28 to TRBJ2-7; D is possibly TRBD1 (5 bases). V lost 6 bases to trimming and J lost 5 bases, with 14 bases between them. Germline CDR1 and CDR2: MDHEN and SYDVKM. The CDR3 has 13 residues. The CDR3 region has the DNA TGTGCCAGCAGCAAGCCCGACAGCCACGAGCAGTACTTC. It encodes CASSKPDSHEQYF.

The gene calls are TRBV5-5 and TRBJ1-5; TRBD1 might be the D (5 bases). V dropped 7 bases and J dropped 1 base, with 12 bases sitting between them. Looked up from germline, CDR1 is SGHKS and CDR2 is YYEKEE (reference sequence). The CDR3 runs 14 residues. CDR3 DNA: TGTGCCAGCGGCAGACAGCCGAGCAATCAGCCCCAGCATTTT. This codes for CASGRQPSNQPQHF.

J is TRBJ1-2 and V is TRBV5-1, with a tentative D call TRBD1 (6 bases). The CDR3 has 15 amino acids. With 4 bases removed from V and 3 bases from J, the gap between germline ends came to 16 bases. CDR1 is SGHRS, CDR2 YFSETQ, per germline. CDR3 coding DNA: TGCGCCAGCAGCCAGACAACGGACAGCCACTATGGCTACACCTTC. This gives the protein CASSQTTDSHYGYTF.

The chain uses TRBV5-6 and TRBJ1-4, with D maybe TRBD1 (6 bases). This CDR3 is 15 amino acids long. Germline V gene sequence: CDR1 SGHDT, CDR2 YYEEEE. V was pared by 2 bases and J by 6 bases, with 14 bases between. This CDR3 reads CASSFRWGLDEKLFF. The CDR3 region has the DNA TGTGCCAGCAGCTTCCGTTGGGGGCTTGATGAAAAACTGTTTTTT.

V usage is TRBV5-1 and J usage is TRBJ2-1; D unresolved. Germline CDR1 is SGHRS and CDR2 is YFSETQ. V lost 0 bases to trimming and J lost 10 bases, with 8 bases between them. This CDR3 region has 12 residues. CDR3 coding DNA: TGCGCCAGCAGCTTGGCCGGGCGGGAGCAGTTCTTC. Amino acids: CASSLAGREQFF.

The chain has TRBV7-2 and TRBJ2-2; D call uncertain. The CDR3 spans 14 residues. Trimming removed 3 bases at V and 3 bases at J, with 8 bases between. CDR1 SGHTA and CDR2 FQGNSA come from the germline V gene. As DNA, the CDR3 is TGTGCCAGCAGCTTTGCGGTAGACACCGGGGAGCTGTTTTTT. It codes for CASSFAVDTGELFF.

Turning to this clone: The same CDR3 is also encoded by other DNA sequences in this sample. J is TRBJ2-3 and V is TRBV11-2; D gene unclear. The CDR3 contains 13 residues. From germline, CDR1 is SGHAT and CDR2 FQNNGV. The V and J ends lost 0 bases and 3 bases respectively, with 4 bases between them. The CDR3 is CASSLDLTDTQYF. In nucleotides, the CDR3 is TGTGCCAGCAGCTTAGATTTAACAGATACGCAGTATTTT.

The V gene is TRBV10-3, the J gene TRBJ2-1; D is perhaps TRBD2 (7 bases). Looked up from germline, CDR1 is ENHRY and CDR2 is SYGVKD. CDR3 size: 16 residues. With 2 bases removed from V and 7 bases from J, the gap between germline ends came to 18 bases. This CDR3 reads CAISEGRGAVDNEQFF. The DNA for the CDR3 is TGTGCCATCAGTGAGGGGAGGGGGGCAGTGGATAATGAGCAGTTCTTC.

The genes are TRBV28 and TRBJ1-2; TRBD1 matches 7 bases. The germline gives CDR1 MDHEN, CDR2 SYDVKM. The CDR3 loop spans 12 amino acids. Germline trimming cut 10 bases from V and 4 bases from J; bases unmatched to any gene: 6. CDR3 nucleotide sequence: TGTGCCATTACGACAGGGAGCTATGGCTACACCTTC. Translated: CAITTGSYGYTF.

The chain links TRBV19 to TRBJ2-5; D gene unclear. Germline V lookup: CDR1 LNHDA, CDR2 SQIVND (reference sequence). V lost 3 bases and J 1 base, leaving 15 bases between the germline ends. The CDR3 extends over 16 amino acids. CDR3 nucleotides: TGTGCCAGTAGTATGGGGTACAGCCAAGTCCAAGAGACCCAGTACTTC. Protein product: CASSMGYSQVQETQYF.

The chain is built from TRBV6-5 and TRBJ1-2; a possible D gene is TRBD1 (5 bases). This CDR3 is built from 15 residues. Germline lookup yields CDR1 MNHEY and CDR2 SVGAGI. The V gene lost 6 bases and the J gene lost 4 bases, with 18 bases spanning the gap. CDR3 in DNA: TGTGCCAGCAGGGCCGCGGGGGGGTATGTCTATGGCTACACCTTC. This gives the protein CASRAAGGYVYGYTF.

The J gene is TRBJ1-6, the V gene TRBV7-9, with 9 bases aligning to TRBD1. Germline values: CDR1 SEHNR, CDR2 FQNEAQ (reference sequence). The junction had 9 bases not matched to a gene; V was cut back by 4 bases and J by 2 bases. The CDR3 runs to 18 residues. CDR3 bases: TGTGCCAGCAGCTCGAGGGGACAGGGAGGGCCCTATAATTCACCCCTCCACTTT. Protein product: CASSSRGQGGPYNSPLHF.

The CDR3 sequence is CASSWTGAGLAYEQYF. CDR3 in DNA: TGTGCCAGCAGTTGGACCGGTGCGGGATTAGCCTACGAGCAGTACTTC. The V gene is TRBV6-5, the J gene TRBJ2-7, with TRBD2 as a possible D gene (6 bases). The germline CDR1 and CDR2 sequences are MNHEY and SVGAGI. The CDR3 is 16 amino acids. V lost 4 bases and J lost 2, with 18 bases in between.

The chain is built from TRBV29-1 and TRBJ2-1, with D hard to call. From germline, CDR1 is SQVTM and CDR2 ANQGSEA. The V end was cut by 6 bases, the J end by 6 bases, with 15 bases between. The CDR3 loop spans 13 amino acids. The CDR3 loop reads CSVLEYVVNEQFF. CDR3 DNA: TGCAGCGTGTTAGAATACGTAGTCAATGAGCAGTTCTTC.

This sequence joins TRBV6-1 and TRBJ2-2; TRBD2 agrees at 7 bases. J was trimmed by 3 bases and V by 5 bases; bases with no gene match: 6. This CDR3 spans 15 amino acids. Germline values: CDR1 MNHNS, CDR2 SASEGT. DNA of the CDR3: TGTGCCAGCAGTTCATCAGCGGGATACACCGGGGAGCTGTTTTTT. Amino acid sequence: CASSSSAGYTGELFF.

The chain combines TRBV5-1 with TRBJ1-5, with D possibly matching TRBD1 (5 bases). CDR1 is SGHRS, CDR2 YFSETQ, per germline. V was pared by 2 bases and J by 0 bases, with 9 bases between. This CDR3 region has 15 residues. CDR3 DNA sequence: TGCGCCAGCAGCTTTTCGGGGGATAGCAATCAGCCCCAGCATTTT. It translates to CASSFSGDSNQPQHF.

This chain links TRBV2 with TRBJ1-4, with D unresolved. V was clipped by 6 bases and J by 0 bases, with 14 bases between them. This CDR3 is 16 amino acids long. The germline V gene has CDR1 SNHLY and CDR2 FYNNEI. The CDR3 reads CASRRTDGATNEKLFF. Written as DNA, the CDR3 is TGTGCCAGCAGGCGCACCGATGGGGCAACTAATGAAAAACTGTTTTTT.

The CDR3 region is CASSLIGQGGPNEKLFF. The DNA of the CDR3 is TGTGCCAGCAGCTTAATTGGACAGGGGGGACCTAATGAAAAACTGTTTTTT. The rearrangement joins TRBV7-2 to TRBJ1-4; 10 nucleotides line up with TRBD1. The germline gives CDR1 SGHTA, CDR2 FQGNSA. The trim removed 2 bases at V and 3 bases at J, leaving 6 bases unmatched. The length of the CDR3 is 17 residues.

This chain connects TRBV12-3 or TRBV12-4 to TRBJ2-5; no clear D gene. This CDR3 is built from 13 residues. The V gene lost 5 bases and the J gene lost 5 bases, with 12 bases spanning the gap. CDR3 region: CASSPDLGETQYF. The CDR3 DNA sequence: TGTGCCAGCAGTCCTGACCTCGGGGAGACCCAGTACTTC.

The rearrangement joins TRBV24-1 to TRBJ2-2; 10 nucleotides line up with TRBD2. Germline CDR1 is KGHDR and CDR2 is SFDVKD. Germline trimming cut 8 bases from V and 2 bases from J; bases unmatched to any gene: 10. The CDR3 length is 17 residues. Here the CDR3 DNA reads TGTGCCACCACCCGGTTTAGCGGGGGGAACAACACCGGGGAGCTGTTTTTT. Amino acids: CATTRFSGGNNTGELFF.

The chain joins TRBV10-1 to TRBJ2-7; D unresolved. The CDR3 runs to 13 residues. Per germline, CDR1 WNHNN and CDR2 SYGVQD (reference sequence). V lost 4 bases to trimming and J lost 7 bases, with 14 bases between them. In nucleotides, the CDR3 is TGCGCCAGCAGTGTGACACGGAGTGGGGAGCAGTACTTC. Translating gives CASSVTRSGEQYF.

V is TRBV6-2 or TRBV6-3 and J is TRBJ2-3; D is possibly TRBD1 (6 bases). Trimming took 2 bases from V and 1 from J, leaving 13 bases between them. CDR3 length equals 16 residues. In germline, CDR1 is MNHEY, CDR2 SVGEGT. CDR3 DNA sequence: TGTGCCAGCAGTTACAACCAGGGGACACGCACAGATACGCAGTATTTT. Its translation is CASSYNQGTRTDTQYF.

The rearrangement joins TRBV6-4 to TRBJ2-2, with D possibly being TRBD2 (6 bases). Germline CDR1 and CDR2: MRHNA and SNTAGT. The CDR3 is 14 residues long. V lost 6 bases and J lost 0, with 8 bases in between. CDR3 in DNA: TGTGCCAGCAGCCGCGGGACGAACACCGGGGAGCTGTTTTTT. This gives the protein CASSRGTNTGELFF.

CDR3 protein: CASRSGQFYNEQFF. DNA for the CDR3: TGTGCCAGCAGGTCGGGACAATTCTACAATGAGCAGTTCTTC. The chain is built from TRBV28 and TRBJ2-1; weak D call: TRBD1 (6 bases). The germline V gene has CDR1 MDHEN and CDR2 SYDVKM. CDR3 length: 14 amino acids. Trimming removed 6 bases at V and 3 bases at J, with 12 bases between.